This TCR beta chain is from a study of shared clonotypes between healthy human individuals. Turning to the study itself: Each donor contributed plates that comprised three CD4 naive, three CD4 memory, two CD8 naive and one CD8 memory.

Produced via immunoSEQ multiplex PCR; TCRdb's table is partial and in-frame only. Of around 600,000 clones listed, around 96% are singletons. Positive CCR7 selection of CD45RO-negative cells yielded the naive CD8 cells, and terminally differentiated effector memory CD45RA+ cells were excluded. Every one of the donors was a Caucasian adult that lived in Nashville, Tennessee. V was pared by 3 bases and J by 5 bases, with 10 bases between. Germline CDR1 is MDHEN and CDR2 is SYDVKM. The CDR3 is made up of 13 amino acids. The V and J genes are TRBV28 and TRBJ2-5, with D possibly matching TRBD2 (5 bases). This clonotype originated in a woman aged 25-40 years in good health. Sequenced sample: naive CD8+ T cells sorted from blood. The CDR3 coding sequence is TGTGCCAGCAGTTTCGGACTGTGGGAGACCCAGTACTTC. This sequence encodes CASSFGLWETQYF.